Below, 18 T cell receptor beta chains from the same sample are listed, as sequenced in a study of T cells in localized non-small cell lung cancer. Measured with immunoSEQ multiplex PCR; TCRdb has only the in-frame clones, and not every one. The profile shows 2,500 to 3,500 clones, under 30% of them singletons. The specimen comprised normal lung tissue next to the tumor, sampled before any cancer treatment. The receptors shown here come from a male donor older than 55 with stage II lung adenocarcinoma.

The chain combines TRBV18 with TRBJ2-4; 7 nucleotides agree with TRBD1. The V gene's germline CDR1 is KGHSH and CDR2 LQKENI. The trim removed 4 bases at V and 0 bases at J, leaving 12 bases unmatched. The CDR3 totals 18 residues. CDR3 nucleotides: TGTGCCAGCTCACAGGGACAGCTAGGGACCTTAGCCAAAAACATTCAGTACTTC. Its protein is CASSQGQLGTLAKNIQYF.

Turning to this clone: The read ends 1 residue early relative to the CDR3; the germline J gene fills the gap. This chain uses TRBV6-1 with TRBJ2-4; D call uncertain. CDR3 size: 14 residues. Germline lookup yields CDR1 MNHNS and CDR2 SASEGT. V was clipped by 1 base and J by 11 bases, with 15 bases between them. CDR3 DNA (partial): TGTGCCAGCAGTGAAGGGGCGTGGAGTGACCTTCAGTAC. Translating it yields CASSEGAWSDLQY. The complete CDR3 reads CASSEGAWSDLQYF.

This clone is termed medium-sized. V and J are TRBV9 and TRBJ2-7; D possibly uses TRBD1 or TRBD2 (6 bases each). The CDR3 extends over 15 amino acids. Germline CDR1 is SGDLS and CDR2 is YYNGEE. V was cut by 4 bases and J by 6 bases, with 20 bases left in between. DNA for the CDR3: TGTGCCAGCAGCCCTCGGGACATCGGGAGCTCCGAGCAGTACTTC. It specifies CASSPRDIGSSEQYF.

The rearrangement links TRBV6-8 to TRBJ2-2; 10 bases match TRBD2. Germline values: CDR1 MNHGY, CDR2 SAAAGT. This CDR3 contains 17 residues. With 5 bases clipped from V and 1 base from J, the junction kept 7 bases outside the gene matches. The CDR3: CASSNVRTSGNTGELFF. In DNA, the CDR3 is TGTGCCAGCAGTAACGTACGGACTAGCGGGAACACCGGGGAGCTGTTTTTT.

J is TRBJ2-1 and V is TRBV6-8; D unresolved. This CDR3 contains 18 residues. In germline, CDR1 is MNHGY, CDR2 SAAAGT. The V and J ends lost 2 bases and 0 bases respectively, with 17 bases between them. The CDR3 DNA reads TGTGCCAGCAGTTACGGCAGGATAACAACTTCCTCCTACAATGAGCAGTTCTTC. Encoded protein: CASSYGRITTSSYNEQFF.

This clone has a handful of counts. The DNA for the CDR3 is TGCGCCAGCAGCCAAAACAGGGGAGCCAAAAACATTCAGTACTTC. This translates into CASSQNRGAKNIQYF. The chain has TRBV4-1 and TRBJ2-4; 7 nucleotides match TRBD1. This CDR3 is built from 15 residues. From germline, CDR1 is MGHRA and CDR2 YSYEKL. V lost 2 bases, J lost 0 bases, and 1 base stayed unmatched.

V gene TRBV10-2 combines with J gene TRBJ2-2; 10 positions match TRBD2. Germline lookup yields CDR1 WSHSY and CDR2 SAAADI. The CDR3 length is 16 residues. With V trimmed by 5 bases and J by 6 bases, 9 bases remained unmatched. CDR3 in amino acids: CASSPVRAGGPGELFF. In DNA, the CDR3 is TGCGCCAGCAGTCCGGTGCGAGCGGGGGGGCCCGGGGAGCTGTTTTTT.

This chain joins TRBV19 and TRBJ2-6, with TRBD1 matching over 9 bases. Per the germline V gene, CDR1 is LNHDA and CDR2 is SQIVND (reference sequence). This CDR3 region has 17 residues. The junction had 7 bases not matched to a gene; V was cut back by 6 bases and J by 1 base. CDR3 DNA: TGTGCCAGTAGCCCGACAGGGGGAGGATCTGGGGCCAACGTCCTGACTTTC. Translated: CASSPTGGGSGANVLTF.

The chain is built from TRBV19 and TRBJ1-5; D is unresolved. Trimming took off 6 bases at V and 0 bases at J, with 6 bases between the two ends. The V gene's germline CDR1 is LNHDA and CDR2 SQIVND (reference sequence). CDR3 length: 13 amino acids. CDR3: CASRAASNQPQHF. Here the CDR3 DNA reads TGTGCCAGTAGGGCGGCTAGCAATCAGCCCCAGCATTTT.

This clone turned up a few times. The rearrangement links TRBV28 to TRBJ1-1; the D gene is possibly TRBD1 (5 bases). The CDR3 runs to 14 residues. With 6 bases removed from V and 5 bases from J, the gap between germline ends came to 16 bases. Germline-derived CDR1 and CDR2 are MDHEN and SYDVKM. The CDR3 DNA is TGTGCCAGCAGCCCCCCGCGGGGCCGAACTGAAGCTTTCTTT. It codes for CASSPPRGRTEAFF.

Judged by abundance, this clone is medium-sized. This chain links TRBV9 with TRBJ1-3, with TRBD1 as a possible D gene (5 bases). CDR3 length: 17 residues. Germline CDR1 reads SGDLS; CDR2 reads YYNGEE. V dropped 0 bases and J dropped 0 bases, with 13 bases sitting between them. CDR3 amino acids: CASSVEPGRISGNTIYF. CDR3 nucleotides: TGTGCCAGCAGCGTAGAGCCGGGACGCATCTCTGGAAACACCATATATTTT.

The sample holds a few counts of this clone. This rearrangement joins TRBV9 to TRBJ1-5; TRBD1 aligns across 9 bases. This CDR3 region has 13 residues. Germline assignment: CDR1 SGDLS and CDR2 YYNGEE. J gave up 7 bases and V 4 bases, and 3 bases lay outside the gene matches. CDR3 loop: CASSRDREQPQHF. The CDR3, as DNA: TGTGCCAGCAGCCGGGACAGGGAACAGCCCCAGCATTTT.

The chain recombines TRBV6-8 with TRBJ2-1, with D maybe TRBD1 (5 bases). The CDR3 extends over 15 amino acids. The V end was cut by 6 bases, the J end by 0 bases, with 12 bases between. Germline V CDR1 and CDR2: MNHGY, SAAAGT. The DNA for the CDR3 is TGTGCCAGCAGGGATTTAGACAGCTCCTACAATGAGCAGTTCTTC. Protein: CASRDLDSSYNEQFF.

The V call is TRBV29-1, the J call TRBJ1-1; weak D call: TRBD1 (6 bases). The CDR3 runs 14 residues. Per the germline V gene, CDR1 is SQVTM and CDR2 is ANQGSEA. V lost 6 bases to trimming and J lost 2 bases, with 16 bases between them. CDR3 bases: TGCAGCGTCCAGCGGGGGCTTCTAAACACTGAAGCTTTCTTT. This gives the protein CSVQRGLLNTEAFF.

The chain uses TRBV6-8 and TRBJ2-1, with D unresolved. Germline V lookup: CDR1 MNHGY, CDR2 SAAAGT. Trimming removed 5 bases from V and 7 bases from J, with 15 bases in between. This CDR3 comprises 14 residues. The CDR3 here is CASSVNRLKNEQFF. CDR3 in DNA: TGTGCCAGCAGTGTAAATCGGTTGAAGAATGAGCAGTTCTTC.

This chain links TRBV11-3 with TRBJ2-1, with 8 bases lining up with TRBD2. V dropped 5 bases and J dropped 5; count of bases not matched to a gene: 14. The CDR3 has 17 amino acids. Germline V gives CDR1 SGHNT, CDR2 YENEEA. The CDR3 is CASSPIQVAGNHNEQFF. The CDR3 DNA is TGTGCCAGCAGCCCAATCCAAGTAGCGGGGAATCACAATGAGCAGTTCTTC.

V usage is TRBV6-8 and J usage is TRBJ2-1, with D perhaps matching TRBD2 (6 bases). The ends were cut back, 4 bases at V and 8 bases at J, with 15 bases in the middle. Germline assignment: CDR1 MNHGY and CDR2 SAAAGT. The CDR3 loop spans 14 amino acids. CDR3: CASSLVGGRYEQFF. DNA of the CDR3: TGTGCCAGCAGTTTGGTGGGAGGCAGGTATGAGCAGTTCTTC.

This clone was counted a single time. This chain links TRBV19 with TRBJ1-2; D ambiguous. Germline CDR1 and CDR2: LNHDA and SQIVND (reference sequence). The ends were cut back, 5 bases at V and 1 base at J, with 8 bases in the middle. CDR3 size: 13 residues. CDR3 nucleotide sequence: TGTGCCAGTAGTGCAACGGGTAACTATGGCTACACCTTC. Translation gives CASSATGNYGYTF.